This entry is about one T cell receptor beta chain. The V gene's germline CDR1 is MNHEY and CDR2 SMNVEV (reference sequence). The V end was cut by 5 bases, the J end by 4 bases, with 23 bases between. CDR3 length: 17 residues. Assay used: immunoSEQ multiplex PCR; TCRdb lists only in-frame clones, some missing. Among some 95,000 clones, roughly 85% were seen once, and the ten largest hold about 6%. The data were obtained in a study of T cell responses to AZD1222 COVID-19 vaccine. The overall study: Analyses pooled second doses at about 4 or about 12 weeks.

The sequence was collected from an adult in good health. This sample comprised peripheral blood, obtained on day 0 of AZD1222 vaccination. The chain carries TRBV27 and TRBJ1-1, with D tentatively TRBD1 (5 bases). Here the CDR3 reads CASSINAAGFVGTEAFF. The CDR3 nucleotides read TGTGCCAGCAGTATCAACGCGGCAGGGTTCGTGGGCACTGAAGCTTTCTTT.